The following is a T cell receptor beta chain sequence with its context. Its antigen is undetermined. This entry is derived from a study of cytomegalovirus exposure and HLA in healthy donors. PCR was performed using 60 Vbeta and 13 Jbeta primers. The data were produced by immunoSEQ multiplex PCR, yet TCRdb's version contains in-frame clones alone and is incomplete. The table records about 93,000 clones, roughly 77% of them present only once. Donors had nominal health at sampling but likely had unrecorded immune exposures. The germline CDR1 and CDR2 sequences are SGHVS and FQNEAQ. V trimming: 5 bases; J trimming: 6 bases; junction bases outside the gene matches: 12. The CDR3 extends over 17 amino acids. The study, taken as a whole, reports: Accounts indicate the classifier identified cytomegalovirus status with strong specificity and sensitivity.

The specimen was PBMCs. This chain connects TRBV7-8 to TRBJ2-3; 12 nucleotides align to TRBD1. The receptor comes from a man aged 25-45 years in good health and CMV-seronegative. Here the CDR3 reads CASSRAGTGGLVDTQYF. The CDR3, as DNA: TGTGCCAGCAGCCGAGCCGGGACAGGGGGCCTTGTGGATACGCAGTATTTT.